One sample yielded the 2 T cell receptor beta chains listed below, sequenced in a study of blood T cells in healthy people across ages. The authors ran a second PCR of roughly 6 to 11 cycles using a sample-barcoded 5' primer and a J-beta primer mix. In TCRdb, the 5' RACE reads were re-called with MiXCR into one record per CDR3 protein. Of hundreds of thousands of distinct CDR3 sequences in the sample, roughly 26% were seen once. The same sample was also studied in work on T cells of mothers and their children.

Source material: blood. The receptors stem from a boy aged 10-17 years in good health.

This clonotype has only a few counts. The chain links TRBV12-3 or TRBV12-4 to TRBJ1-2; tentative D call: TRBD1 (5 bases). V lost 5 bases to trimming and J lost 3 bases, with 16 bases between them. There are 15 residues in the CDR3. CDR3 in DNA: TGTGCCAGCAGTCCCGTCGTTCGGGGACACTATGGCTACACCTTC. It translates to CASSPVVRGHYGYTF.

The chain links TRBV20-1 to TRBJ2-1; 9 positions match TRBD2. The better agreement between TRBJ2-5 and the DNA end casts doubt on the J call. The CDR3 runs 15 residues. Germline V gene sequence: CDR1 DFQATT, CDR2 SNEGSKA (reference sequence). CDR3 nucleotide sequence: TGCAGTGCTAGAGATGGGGCGGGGGGGCAAAAGACCCAGTACTTC. Protein sequence: CSARDGAGGQKTQYF.